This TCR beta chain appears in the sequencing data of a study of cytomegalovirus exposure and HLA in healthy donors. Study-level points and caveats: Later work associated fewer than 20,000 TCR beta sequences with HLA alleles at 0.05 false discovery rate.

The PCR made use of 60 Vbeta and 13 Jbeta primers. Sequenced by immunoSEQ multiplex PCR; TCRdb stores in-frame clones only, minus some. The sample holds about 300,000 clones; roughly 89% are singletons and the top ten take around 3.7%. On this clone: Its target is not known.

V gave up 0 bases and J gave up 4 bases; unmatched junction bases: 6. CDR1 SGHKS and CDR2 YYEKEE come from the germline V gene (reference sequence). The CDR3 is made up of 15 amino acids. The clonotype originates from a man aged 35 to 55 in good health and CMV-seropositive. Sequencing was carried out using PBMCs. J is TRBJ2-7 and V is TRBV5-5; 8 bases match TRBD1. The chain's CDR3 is CASSLAATGVYEQYF. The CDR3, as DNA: TGTGCCAGCAGCTTGGCGGCGACAGGGGTATACGAGCAGTACTTC. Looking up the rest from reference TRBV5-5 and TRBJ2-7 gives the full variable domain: DAGVTQSPTHLIKTRGQQVTLRCSPISGHKSVSWYQQVLGQGPQFIFQYYEKEERGRGNFPDRFSARQFPNYSSELNVNALLLGDSALYLCASSLAATGVYEQYFGPGTRLTVT.